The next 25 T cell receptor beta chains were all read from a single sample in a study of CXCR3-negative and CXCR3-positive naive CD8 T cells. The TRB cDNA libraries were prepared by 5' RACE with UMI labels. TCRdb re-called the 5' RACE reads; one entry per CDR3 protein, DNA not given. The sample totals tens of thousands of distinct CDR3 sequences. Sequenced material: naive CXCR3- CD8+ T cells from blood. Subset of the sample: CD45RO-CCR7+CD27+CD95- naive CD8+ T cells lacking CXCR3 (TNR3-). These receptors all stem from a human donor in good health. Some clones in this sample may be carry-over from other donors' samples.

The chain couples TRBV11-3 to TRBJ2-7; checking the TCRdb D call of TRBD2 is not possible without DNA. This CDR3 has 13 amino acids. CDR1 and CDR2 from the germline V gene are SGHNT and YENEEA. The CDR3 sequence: CASSLTGTSEQYF.

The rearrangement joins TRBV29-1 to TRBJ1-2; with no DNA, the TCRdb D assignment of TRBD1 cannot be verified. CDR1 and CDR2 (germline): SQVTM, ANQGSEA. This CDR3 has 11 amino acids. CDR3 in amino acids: CSVLRDYGYTF.

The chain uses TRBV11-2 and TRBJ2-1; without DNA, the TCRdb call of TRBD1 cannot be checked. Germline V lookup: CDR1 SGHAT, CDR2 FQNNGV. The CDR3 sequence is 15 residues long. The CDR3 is CASSWSQGSYNEQFF. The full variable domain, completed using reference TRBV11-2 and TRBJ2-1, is EAGVAQSPRYKIIEKRQSVAFWCNPISGHATLYWYQQILGQGPKLLIQFQNNGVVDDSQLPKDRFSAERLKGVDSTLKIQPAKLEDSAVYLCASSWSQGSYNEQFFGPGTRLTVL.

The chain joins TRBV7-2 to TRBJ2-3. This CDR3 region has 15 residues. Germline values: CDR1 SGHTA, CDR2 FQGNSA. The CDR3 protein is CASSLAVWSGDTQYF.

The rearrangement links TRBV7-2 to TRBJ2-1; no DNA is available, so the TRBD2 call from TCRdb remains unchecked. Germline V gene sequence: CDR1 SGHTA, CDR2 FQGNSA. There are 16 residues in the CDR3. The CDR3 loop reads CASSLGGGDSYNEQFF.

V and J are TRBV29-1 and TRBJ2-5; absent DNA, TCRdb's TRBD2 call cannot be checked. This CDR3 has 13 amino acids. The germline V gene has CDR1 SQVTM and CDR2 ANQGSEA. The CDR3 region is CSVEPSTQETQYF. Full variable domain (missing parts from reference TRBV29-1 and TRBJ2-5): SAVISQKPSRDICQRGTSLTIQCQVDSQVTMMFWYRQQPGQSLTLIATANQGSEATYESGFVIDKFPISRPNLTFSTLTVSNMSPEDSSIYLCSVEPSTQETQYFGPGTRLLVL.

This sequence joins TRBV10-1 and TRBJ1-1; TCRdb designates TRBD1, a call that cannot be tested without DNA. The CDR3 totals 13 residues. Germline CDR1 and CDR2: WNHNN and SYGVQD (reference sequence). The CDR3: CASSADRDTEAFF.

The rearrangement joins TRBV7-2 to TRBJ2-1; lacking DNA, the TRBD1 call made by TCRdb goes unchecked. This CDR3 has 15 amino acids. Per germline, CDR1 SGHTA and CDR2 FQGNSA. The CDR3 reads CASSKGTGVWNEQFF.

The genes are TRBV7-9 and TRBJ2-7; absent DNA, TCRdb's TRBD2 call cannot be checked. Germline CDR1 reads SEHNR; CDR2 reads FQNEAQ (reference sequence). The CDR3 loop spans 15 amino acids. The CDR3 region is CASTTERLISYEQYF.

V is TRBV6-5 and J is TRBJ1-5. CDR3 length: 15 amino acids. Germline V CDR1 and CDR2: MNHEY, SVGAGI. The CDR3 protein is CASSSTYPVGQPQHF.

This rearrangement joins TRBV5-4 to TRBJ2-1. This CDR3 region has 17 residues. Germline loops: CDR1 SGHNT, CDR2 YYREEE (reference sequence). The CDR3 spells CASSLVGMQGSYNEQFF.

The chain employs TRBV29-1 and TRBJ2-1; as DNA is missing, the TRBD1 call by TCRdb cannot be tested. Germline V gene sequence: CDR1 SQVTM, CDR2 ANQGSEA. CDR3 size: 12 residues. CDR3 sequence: CSVGDNHNEQFF.

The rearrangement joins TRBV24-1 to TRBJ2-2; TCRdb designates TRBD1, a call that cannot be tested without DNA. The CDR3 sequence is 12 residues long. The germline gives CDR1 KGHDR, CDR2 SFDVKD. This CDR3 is CATSSGSGELFF.

This chain's CDR3 is CASSQSRTAGDEQYF. The chain carries TRBV16 and TRBJ2-7; with no DNA, the TCRdb D assignment of TRBD1 cannot be verified. Per the germline V gene, CDR1 is KGHSY and CDR2 is FQNENV. The CDR3 totals 15 residues.

The chain's CDR3 is CASSLQSGYEQYF. The chain is built from TRBV28 and TRBJ2-7; TCRdb names TRBD2, which stays unverified in the absence of DNA. This CDR3 region has 13 residues. CDR1 and CDR2 (germline): MDHEN, SYDVKM.

The CDR3 protein is CAISDPLDRTHSNQPQHF. V usage is TRBV10-3 and J usage is TRBJ1-5; TCRdb gives TRBD1 as the D gene, but with no DNA this cannot be confirmed. This CDR3 contains 18 residues. Germline values: CDR1 ENHRY, CDR2 SYGVKD.

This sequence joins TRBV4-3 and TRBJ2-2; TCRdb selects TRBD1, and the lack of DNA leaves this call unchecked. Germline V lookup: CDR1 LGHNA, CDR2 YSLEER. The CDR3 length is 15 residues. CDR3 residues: CASSQARGFTGELFF.

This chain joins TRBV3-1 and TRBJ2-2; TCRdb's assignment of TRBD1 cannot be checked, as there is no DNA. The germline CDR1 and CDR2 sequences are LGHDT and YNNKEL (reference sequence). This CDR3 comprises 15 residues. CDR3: CASSPRQLNTGELFF.

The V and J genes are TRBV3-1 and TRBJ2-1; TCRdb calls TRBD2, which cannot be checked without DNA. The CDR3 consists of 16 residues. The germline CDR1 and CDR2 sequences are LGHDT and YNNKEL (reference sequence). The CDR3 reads CASSLLTSGSYNEQFF.

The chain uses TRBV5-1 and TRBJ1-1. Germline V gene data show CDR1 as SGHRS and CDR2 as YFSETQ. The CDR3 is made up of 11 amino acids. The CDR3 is CASSLGHEAFF.

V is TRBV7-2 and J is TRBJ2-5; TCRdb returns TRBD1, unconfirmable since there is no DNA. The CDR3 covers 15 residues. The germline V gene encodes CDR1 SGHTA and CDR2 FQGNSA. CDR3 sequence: CASSAVTLSEETQYF.

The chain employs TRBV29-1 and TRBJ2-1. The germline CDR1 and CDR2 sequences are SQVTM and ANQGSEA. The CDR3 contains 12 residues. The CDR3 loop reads CSVEWRYNEQFF.

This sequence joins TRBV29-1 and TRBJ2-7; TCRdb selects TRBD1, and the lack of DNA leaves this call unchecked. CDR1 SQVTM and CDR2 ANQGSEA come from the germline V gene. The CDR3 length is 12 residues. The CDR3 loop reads CSVARQGDEQYF.

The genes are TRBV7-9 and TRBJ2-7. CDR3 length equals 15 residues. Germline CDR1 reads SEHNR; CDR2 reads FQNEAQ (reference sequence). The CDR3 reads CASSSVREPSYEQYF. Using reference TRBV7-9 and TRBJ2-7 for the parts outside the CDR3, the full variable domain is DTGVSQNPRHKITKRGQNVTFRCDPISEHNRLYWYRQTLGQGPEFLTYFQNEAQLEKSRLLSDRFSAERPKGSFSTLEIQRTEQGDSAMYLCASSSVREPSYEQYFGPGTRLTVT.

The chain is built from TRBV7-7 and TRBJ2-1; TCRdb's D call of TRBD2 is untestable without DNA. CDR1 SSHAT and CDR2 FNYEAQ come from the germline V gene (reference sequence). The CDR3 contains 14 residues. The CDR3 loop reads CASSPGLGHNEQFF.